Shown below are 6 T cell receptor beta chains from a single sample sequenced in a study of graft-versus-host responses after intestinal transplantation. The table came from immunoSEQ multiplex PCR; TCRdb's copy has only in-frame clones and leaves some out. In the table there are nearly 100,000 clones, 80% to 95% of which are singletons. The sequences come from PBMCs, collected roughly 68 weeks after intestinal transplant. These receptors were collected from a human patient who received an intestinal transplant, so some T cells may come from the graft donor.

This chain connects TRBV6-5 to TRBJ1-1; D remains unclear. The CDR3 has 14 amino acids. Germline V gives CDR1 MNHEY, CDR2 SVGAGI. The V and J ends lost 7 bases and 5 bases respectively, with 17 bases between them. CDR3 bases: TGTGCCAGCACTCTCACGGTAGGGAGGACTGAAGCTTTCTTT. This sequence encodes CASTLTVGRTEAFF.

This clone was observed once. The genes are TRBV6-4 and TRBJ1-1; tentatively, D is TRBD1 (5 bases). In germline, CDR1 is MRHNA, CDR2 SNTAGT. The CDR3 totals 13 residues. V lost 5 bases to trimming and J lost 3 bases, with 10 bases between them. The CDR3 is CASSLDSHTEAFF. The CDR3 DNA sequence: TGTGCCAGCAGTTTAGACAGCCACACTGAAGCTTTCTTT.

The V call is TRBV7-8, the J call TRBJ1-1, with D unclear. This CDR3 has 16 amino acids. Germline V gene sequence: CDR1 SGHVS, CDR2 FQNEAQ. Trimming took off 0 bases at V and 4 bases at J, with 15 bases between the two ends. The CDR3 spells CASSLASGGPLTEAFF. The CDR3 DNA reads TGTGCCAGCAGCTTAGCGAGTGGTGGACCTCTCACTGAAGCTTTCTTT.

J is TRBJ2-2 and V is TRBV5-6, with D possibly TRBD2 on 5 matching bases. Trimming removed 4 bases from V and 4 bases from J, with 8 bases in between. The CDR3 is made up of 13 amino acids. Germline lookup yields CDR1 SGHDT and CDR2 YYEEEE. CDR3 sequence reads: CASSLGVTGELFF. CDR3 DNA sequence: TGTGCCAGCAGCCTCGGGGTCACCGGGGAGCTGTTTTTT.

The chain has TRBV27 and TRBJ1-6; D is ambiguous. V was pared by 5 bases and J by 10 bases, with 3 bases between. CDR1 and CDR2 from the germline V gene are MNHEY and SMNVEV (reference sequence). The CDR3 runs to 10 residues. The CDR3 nucleotides are TGTGCCAGCAGTCCATCACCCCTCCACTTT. Protein: CASSPSPLHF.

The V and J genes are TRBV5-6 and TRBJ1-3; possible D gene TRBD1, 6 bases. The CDR3 runs 16 residues. With 0 bases removed from V and 3 bases from J, the gap between germline ends came to 13 bases. Germline V CDR1 and CDR2: SGHDT, YYEEEE. The CDR3 loop reads CASSLGTGALGNTIYF. The CDR3 bases are TGTGCCAGCAGCTTGGGGACGGGGGCGCTTGGAAACACCATATATTTT.